This T cell receptor (beta chain) was observed in a study of cytomegalovirus exposure and HLA in healthy donors. Study observations and caveats: There were reportedly fewer N-insertions in an Asian-associated ancestry cluster than the approximately 670-donor mean, in a later analysis. Association of a missense DCLRE1C variant with TCR beta V- and J-gene trimming was reported in a later analysis. The study flagged around 160 TCR beta chains as cytomegalovirus-associated.

A word on this clone: Its antigen is unknown.

The germline CDR1 and CDR2 sequences are MRHNA and SNTAGT. Unmatched junction bases numbered 6, after V lost 0 bases and J lost 6 bases. CDR3 length: 16 residues. Primers: 60 Vbeta forward and 13 Jbeta reverse. Assay: immunoSEQ multiplex PCR; the TCRdb copy retains only in-frame clones and omits some. This listing includes 130,000 to 150,000 clones. The source is a man aged 35 to 55 in good health and CMV-seronegative. The specimen was PBMCs. This rearrangement joins TRBV6-4 to TRBJ2-3; 10 bases line up with TRBD1. CDR3 bases: TGTGCCAGCAGTGACTCTTCGTTGACAGGGGGCGATACGCAGTATTTT. The encoded protein is CASSDSSLTGGDTQYF.